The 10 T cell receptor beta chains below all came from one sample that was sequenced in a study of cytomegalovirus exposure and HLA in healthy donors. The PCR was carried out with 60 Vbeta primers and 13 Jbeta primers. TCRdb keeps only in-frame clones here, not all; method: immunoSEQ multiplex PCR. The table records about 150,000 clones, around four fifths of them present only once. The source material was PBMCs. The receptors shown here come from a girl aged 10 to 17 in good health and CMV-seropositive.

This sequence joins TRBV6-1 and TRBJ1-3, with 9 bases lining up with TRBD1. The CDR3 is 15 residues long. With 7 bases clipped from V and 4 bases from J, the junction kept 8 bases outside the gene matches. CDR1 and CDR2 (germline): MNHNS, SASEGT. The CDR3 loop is CASNIGTGRGNTIYF. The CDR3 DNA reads TGTGCCAGCAATATCGGGACAGGGAGAGGAAACACCATATATTTT.

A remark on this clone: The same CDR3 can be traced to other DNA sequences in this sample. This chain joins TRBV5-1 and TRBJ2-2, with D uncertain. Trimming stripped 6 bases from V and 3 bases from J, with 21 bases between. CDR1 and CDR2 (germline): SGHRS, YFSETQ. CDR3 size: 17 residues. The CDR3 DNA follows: TGCGCCAGCACCGGCAAAGGAGAACCCAAGGACACCGGGGAGCTGTTTTTT. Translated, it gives CASTGKGEPKDTGELFF. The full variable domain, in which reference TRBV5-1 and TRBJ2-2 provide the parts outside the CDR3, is KAGVTQTPRYLIKTRGQQVTLSCSPISGHRSVSWYQQTPGQGLQFLFEYFSETQRNKGNFPGRFSGRQFSNSRSEMNVSTLELGDSALYLCASTGKGEPKDTGELFFGEGSRLTVL.

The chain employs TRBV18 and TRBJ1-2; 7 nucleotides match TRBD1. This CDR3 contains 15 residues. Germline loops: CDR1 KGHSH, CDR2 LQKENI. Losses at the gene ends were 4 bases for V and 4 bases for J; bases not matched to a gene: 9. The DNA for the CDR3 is TGTGCCAGCTCACTTACGACCCGGGACAGCTATGGCTACACCTTC. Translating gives CASSLTTRDSYGYTF. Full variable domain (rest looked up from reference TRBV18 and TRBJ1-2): NAGVMQNPRHLVRRRGQEARLRCSPMKGHSHVYWYRQLPEEGLKFMVYLQKENIIDESGMPKERFSAEFPKEGPSILRIQQVVRGDSAAYFCASSLTTRDSYGYTFGSGTRLTVV.

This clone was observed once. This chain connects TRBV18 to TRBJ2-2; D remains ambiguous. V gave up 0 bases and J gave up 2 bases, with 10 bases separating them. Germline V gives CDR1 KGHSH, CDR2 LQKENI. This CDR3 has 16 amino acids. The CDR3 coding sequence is TGTGCCAGCTCACCACCGAACGGAGCTAACACCGGGGAGCTGTTTTTT. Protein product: CASSPPNGANTGELFF.

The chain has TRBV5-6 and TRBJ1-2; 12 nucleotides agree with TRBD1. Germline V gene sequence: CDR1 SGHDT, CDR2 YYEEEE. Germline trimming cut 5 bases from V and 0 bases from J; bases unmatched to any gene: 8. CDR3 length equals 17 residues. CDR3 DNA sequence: TGTGCCAGCAGGACTGAGGGACAGGGGGCAACTAACTATGGCTACACCTTC. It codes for CASRTEGQGATNYGYTF.

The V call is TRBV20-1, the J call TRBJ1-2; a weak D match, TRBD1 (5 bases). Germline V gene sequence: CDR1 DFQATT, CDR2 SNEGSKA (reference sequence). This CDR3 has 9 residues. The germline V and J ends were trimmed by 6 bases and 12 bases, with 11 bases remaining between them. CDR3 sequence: CSAPGVHTF. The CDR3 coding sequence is TGCAGTGCCCCGGGGGTCCACACCTTC.

DNA for the CDR3: TGTGCCAGCAGCTTATCTTTAGGCAGGGGTGGAGATGGCTACACCTTC. It yields the protein CASSLSLGRGGDGYTF. The J gene is TRBJ1-2, the V gene TRBV7-9; a possible D gene is TRBD1 (6 bases). V dropped 2 bases and J dropped 6 bases, with 19 bases sitting between them. Looked up from germline, CDR1 is SEHNR and CDR2 is FQNEAQ (reference sequence). This CDR3 is 16 amino acids long.

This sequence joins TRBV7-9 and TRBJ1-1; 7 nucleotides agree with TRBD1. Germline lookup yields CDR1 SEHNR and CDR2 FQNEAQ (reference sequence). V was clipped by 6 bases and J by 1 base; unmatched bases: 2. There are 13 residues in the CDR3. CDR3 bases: TGTGCCAGCAGTGACAGGGAGAACACTGAAGCTTTCTTT. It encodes CASSDRENTEAFF.

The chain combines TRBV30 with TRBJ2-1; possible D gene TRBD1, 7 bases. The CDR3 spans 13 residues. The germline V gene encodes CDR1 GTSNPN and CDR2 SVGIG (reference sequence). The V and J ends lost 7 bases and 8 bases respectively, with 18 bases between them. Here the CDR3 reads CASTGASDYEQFF. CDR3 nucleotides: TGTGCCTCCACAGGGGCTAGCGATTATGAGCAGTTCTTC.

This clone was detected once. CDR3 nucleotide sequence: TGTGCCAGCAGCTGGAGGTCCGGGCGGCCCGTGGAGACCCAGTACTTC. It encodes CASSWRSGRPVETQYF. The chain has TRBV5-8 and TRBJ2-5, with a possible D match to TRBD2 (5 bases). CDR3 length equals 16 residues. CDR1 is SGHTS, CDR2 YDEGEE, per germline. V lost 3 bases to trimming and J lost 5 bases, with 20 bases between them.